These T cell receptor beta chains were read from a single sample in a study of blood T cell repertoires in COVID-19. Sequencing was performed with immunoSEQ multiplex PCR; in TCRdb, only in-frame clones are kept and a portion is missing. This sample has about 50,000 clones; 90% occur once, and the top ten carry 3.5% to 4%. The sample taken for sequencing was peripheral blood. The receptors originated from a human donor in a cohort sampled during active COVID-19. Each CDR3 is given with its conserved first and last residue. A D gene is named only where the DNA matches it firmly. Expanded clones get a size class; other rows say once, few or many, or leave the size out.

>NA|NA|TRBJ1-4|TRBV7-8
CASSLARVRTVNEKLFF
TGTGCCAGCAGCTTAGCGAGAGTGAGGACAGTTAATGAAAAACTGTTTTTT
>TRBD2|NA|TRBJ2-7|TRBV7-6
CASSSRTSGTYEQYF
TGTGCCAGCAGCTCCCGGACTAGCGGGACCTACGAGCAGTACTTC
>NA|NA|TRBJ1-1|TRBV3-1/TRBV3-2
CASSQIDTEAFF
TGTGCCAGCAGCCAAATCGACACTGAAGCTTTCTTT
>TRBD2|NA|TRBJ2-1|TRBV19
CASSIAASGTYNEQFF
TGTGCCAGTAGTATAGCGGCTAGCGGGACTTACAATGAGCAGTTCTTC
>NA|NA|TRBJ1-3|TRBV4-1
CASSQGDSGNTIYF
TGCGCCAGCAGCCAAGGCGACTCTGGAAACACCATATATTTT
>NA|NA|TRBJ1-5|TRBV6-4
CASSVREGEFSNQPQHF
TGTGCCAGCAGTGTACGGGAGGGCGAGTTTAGCAATCAGCCCCAGCATTTT
>TRBD1|NA|TRBJ2-6|TRBV28
CASAGGSGANVLTF
TGTGCCAGCGCAGGGGGCTCTGGGGCCAACGTCCTGACTTTC
>NA|NA|TRBJ2-3|TRBV29-1
CSVEGPLPGRRTDTQYF
TGCAGCGTTGAAGGACCTCTACCTGGGAGACGCACAGATACGCAGTATTTT
>NA|NA|TRBJ1-4|TRBV18
CASSLTIQGGNEKLFF
TGTGCCAGCTCACTAACGATACAGGGCGGTAATGAAAAACTGTTTTTT
>TRBD2|NA|TRBJ2-3|TRBV4-1
CASSQGGREFRDTQYF
TGCGCCAGCAGCCAAGGCGGGCGGGAGTTTAGAGATACGCAGTATTTT
>TRBD2|NA|TRBJ2-1|TRBV24-1
CATSDPRTSGRNEQFF
TGTGCCACCAGTGATCCGAGGACTAGCGGGAGGAATGAGCAGTTCTTC
>TRBD2|NA|TRBJ2-1|TRBV29-1
CSVEGGGTSRREQFF
TGCAGCGTTGAAGGAGGAGGGACTAGCCGGCGTGAGCAGTTCTTC
>NA|NA|TRBJ1-1|TRBV18
CASSPNSGNTEAFF
TGTGCCAGCTCACCTAACTCAGGTAACACTGAAGCTTTCTTT
>NA|NA|TRBJ2-7|TRBV6-6
CASTSAISYEQYF
TGTGCCAGCACGTCAGCGATCTCCTACGAGCAGTACTTC
>TRBD1|NA|TRBJ2-4|TRBV9
CASSPRGQVKNIQYF
TGTGCCAGCAGCCCCCGGGGACAGGTGAAAAACATTCAGTACTTC
>NA|NA|TRBJ2-6|TRBV5-6
CASSLQTGAGANVLTF
TGTGCCAGCAGTCTCCAGACGGGGGCTGGGGCCAACGTCCTGACTTTC
>NA|NA|TRBJ1-1|TRBV30
CGPGPMAEAFF
TGTGGCCCAGGCCCTATGGCTGAAGCTTTCTTT
>TRBD2|NA|TRBJ2-1|TRBV13
CASSFRIAGGSYNEQFF
TGTGCCAGCAGCTTTCGAATAGCGGGAGGATCCTACAATGAGCAGTTCTTC
>TRBD2|NA|TRBJ2-2|TRBV6-4
CASSASGDTGELFF
TGTGCCAGCAGTGCTAGCGGGGACACCGGGGAGCTGTTTTTT
>NA|NA|TRBJ1-1|TRBV20-1
CSAPKYTEAFF
TGCAGTGCTCCCAAATACACTGAAGCTTTCTTT
>NA|once|TRBJ1-2|TRBV20-1
CSARQGFGYTF
TGCAGTGCTAGACAGGGGTTTGGCTACACCTTC
>NA|NA|TRBJ1-2|TRBV28
CASSLQGYYGYTF
TGTGCCAGCAGTTTACAGGGATACTATGGCTACACCTTC
>NA|once|TRBJ1-4|TRBV7-9
CASSAHSGINEKLFF
TGTGCCAGCAGCGCCCATTCAGGGATTAATGAAAAACTGTTTTTT
>NA|NA|TRBJ2-7|TRBV29-1
CSVETLTEQYF
TGCAGCGTTGAAACTCTTACGGAGCAGTACTTC
>NA|NA|TRBJ1-1|TRBV3-1/TRBV3-2
CASSQTGRSAFF
TGTGCCAGCAGCCAGACAGGCCGGTCCGCTTTCTTT
>NA|NA|TRBJ1-2|TRBV12-3/TRBV12-4
CASSLAAGDGYTF
TGTGCCAGCAGTTTAGCTGCGGGGGATGGCTACACCTTC
>NA|once|TRBJ2-7|TRBV6-5
CASSPSGIPYEQYF
TGTGCCAGCAGTCCAAGCGGAATACCCTACGAGCAGTACTTC
>NA|NA|TRBJ2-3|TRBV12-5
CASGSSAAFGGASLGYF
TGTGCTAGTGGTTCCTCCGCCGCCTTCGGAGGGGCGAGCCTCGGGTATTTT
>TRBD1|NA|TRBJ1-1|TRBV28
CASQGDTEAFF
TGTGCCAGCCAGGGGGACACTGAAGCTTTCTTT
>NA|NA|TRBJ2-3|TRBV11-2
CASSPGLGPDTQYF
TGTGCCAGCAGCCCGGGACTCGGCCCAGATACGCAGTATTTT
>NA|NA|TRBJ1-5|TRBV2
CASNRERNQPQHF
TGTGCCAGCAACAGGGAAAGGAATCAGCCCCAGCATTTT
>TRBD1|NA|TRBJ1-3|TRBV7-2
CASSRTGAFSGNTIYF
TGTGCCAGCAGCCGGACAGGGGCCTTCTCTGGAAACACCATATATTTT
>TRBD1|few|TRBJ1-5|TRBV28
CASSLGGQVVDQPQHF
TGTGCCAGCAGTTTAGGGGGACAGGTGGTGGATCAGCCCCAGCATTTT
>TRBD2|NA|TRBJ2-2|TRBV24-1
CATSDRLAANTGELFF
TGTGCCACCAGTGACAGGCTAGCGGCGAACACCGGGGAGCTGTTTTTT
>NA|NA|TRBJ1-2|TRBV11-2
CASSLDPGKPTNYGYTF
TGTGCCAGCAGCTTAGATCCAGGGAAACCCACTAACTATGGCTACACCTTC
>NA|NA|TRBJ1-2|TRBV2
CASEGAGSDGYTF
TGTGCCAGCGAAGGGGCCGGCTCCGACGGCTACACCTTC
>TRBD1|NA|TRBJ1-4|TRBV5-5
CASSSAGTAFEKLFF
TGTGCCAGCAGCTCAGCCGGGACAGCCTTTGAAAAACTGTTTTTT
>TRBD1|once|TRBJ1-5|TRBV19
CASSRGQGRNQPQHF
TGTGCCAGTAGTAGGGGACAGGGCCGCAATCAGCCCCAGCATTTT
>TRBD1|NA|TRBJ1-1|TRBV7-3
CASSIGQGTGAFF
TGTGCCAGCAGCATTGGACAGGGCACGGGAGCTTTCTTT
>NA|NA|TRBJ2-5|TRBV10-3
CAISETGQETQYF
TGTGCCATCAGTGAAACAGGGCAAGAGACCCAGTACTTC
>NA|NA|TRBJ2-7|TRBV4-1
CASSAQPHVYEQYF
TGCGCCAGCAGTGCGCAACCTCATGTCTACGAGCAGTACTTC